Included here is one T cell receptor (beta chain) sequence, with context. This clonotype was recorded at least ten times. Its antigen is currently not known. No base quality information exists; no much larger clone differs at one position. For unsorted PBMC libraries, 2 million PBMCs were used after storage in RNAlater at -80 degrees C until RNA extraction. Multiple sclerosis patients were enrolled in a US clinical protocol evaluating disease progression by magnetic resonance imaging. PBMCs were separated from peripheral blood using Ficoll-Hypaque density gradient centrifugation and then cryopreserved in liquid nitrogen. cDNA synthesis used template-switch 5'RACE with a primer carrying a 10-nucleotide random unique molecular identifier tagging each TCR transcript. Each sequencing run produced over 190 million TCR-beta sequences covering 15-18 subjects. The RNeasy kit was used to extract total RNA. The KAPA Real-time Library Amplification kit was used to amplify TCR-beta VDJ regions with primers for the TCR constant region and the 5'RACE anchor. Sample indexes and Illumina adaptors were added in a first PCR, and a second PCR then increased library yield. After Ampure bead purification, the roughly 650 bp TCR product was size-selected on a 2% E-gel SizeSelection system. Before pooling, libraries had their quality checked on a Bioanalyzer, their concentration measured with Qubit, and their quantity determined with the Kapa Library Quantification kit. An Illumina HiSeq 2500 was used to sequence the libraries paired-end at 2 x 150 bp. To increase sequence diversity, about 23-32% phiX was spiked into each library pool. The original pipeline was this. The quality-filtered reads were processed with the UMI-based MiGEC pipeline, whose error correction step removed more than 75% of the raw TCR sequences. VDJ genes were aligned to IMGT germline references, and each clonotype was defined by a unique CDR3 amino acid sequence together with V-J genes. Clonal expansion, Shannon diversity and CDR3 relatedness were evaluated with VDJtools (CalcPairwiseDistances, ClusterSamples), while phylogenetic trees were built in CLCbio workbench. A clone was classed as expanded if it had 8 or more unique UMIs, a cutoff based on coefficient-of-variation modelling across technical triplicates. TCRdb handled the public reads itself, with Q25 trimming in fastp and clone calling in MiXCR, and kept productive beta chains. Rows merge per CDR3 protein into single entries with the most common DNA and genes. The V and J calls follow TCRdb's processing rather than the paper's. This sample is represented by about 52,000 distinct CDR3 sequences; over 3.5% of them were singletons. The ten largest clones represent roughly 7.1% of the sample.

The germline V gene sets CDR1 to ENHRY and CDR2 to SYGVKD. V ends up 8 bases short and J 7 bases short, with an unmatched junction base count of 8. Reading from cysteine to phenylalanine, the CDR3 counts 13 amino acids. Only the CDR3 region is kept as DNA, spanning 39 bases read in frame from base 1. These data are taken from a study of neurological immune-mediated disorders (dated by TCRdb to between 2018 and 2021). Turning to the overall study: Among the roughly 35 multiple sclerosis patients, about 30 had relapsing-remitting MS and 3 had secondary progressive MS. Using UMI-based sequencing, the study compared peripheral blood TCR-beta repertoires from patients with HTLV-I-associated myelopathy (HAM/TSP), patients with multiple sclerosis, and healthy controls. Of the roughly 70 subjects in the cohort, about 15 were HAM/TSP patients, approximately 35 were multiple sclerosis patients, and 20 were healthy controls. The roughly 110 TCR-beta libraries included longitudinal samples, technical triplicates and paired sorted CD4+ and CD8+ T-cell subsets alongside PBMC samples.

What the study reported, not specific to this receptor: TCR clonal expansion was highest in HAM/TSP patients and lowest in MS patients, with MS patients falling below even healthy controls. Across subjects, expanded clones never shared an identical CDR3 amino acid sequence, which suggests that the TCR-beta repertoires in every group were private. No association of the MS cluster with clinical or MRI features was observed, and the need for larger cohorts was stated by the authors. Repertoires from 18 of 34 MS patients were grouped by phylogenetic analysis into a cluster of related CDR3 sequences, suggesting a possible repertoire-level signature.

This chain joins TRBV10-3 to TRBJ1-2; 9 central nucleotides agree with TRBD1. This TCR was sampled from a man aged 55 to 70 with multiple sclerosis. The material sequenced was PBMCs. In nucleotides, the sequence is TGTGCCATCGCCGGGGACAGGGAAGGTGGCTACACCTTC. This is translated as CAIAGDREGGYTF.